This is a list of T cell receptor beta chains from one sample in a study of T cells in Graves' hyperthyroidism and ophthalmopathy. TCRdb re-called the multiplex PCR reads with MiXCR, one entry per CDR3 protein. The profile shows about 590,000 distinct CDR3 sequences, more than 13% of them singletons. The material sequenced was blood. All receptors come from a woman aged 18-30 years with Graves' ophthalmopathy. Each CDR3 is given with its conserved first and last residue. A D gene is named only where the DNA matches it firmly. A clone size is listed for some rows: how often the clone was seen (once, few, many), or a class if it is expanded.

cdr3_nt	cdr3_aa	v_call	clone_size	d_call	j_call
TGCAGTGCTAGAGATCCCGGACTAGCGGGAGGGTCCTTCTACGAGCAGTACTTC	CSARDPGLAGGSFYEQYF	TRBV20-1	-	TRBD2	TRBJ2-7
TGCAGCGTTGAAGTCCCTTCTAGCGAGAGTGTCTCCTACGAGCAGTACTTC	CSVEVPSSESVSYEQYF	TRBV29-1	-	-	TRBJ2-7
TGTGCCAGCAGTTCGGGCGGGACAGAAGAGACCCAGTACTTC	CASSSGGTEETQYF	TRBV28	many	-	TRBJ2-5
TGTGCCAGTAGTATTGGTGATCCGTACAATGAGCAGTTCTTC	CASSIGDPYNEQFF	TRBV19	few	-	TRBJ2-1
TGCAGTGCGCATAGGGGAGAGACCCAGTACTTC	CSAHRGETQYF	TRBV20-1	many	-	TRBJ2-5
TGTGCCAGCAGCTTAGAGGGGCTTGCGGGACCCTCCTACAATGAGCAGTTCTTC	CASSLEGLAGPSYNEQFF	TRBV11-2	many	-	TRBJ2-1
TGCAGCGTATGGACAGGGGGTAGAGTGAACACTGAAGCTTTCTTT	CSVWTGGRVNTEAFF	TRBV29-1	many	TRBD1	TRBJ1-1
TGTGCCAGCAGCGTAGACTATGCGGGAATGGGAAACACCATATATTTT	CASSVDYAGMGNTIYF	TRBV9	few	-	TRBJ1-3
TGTGCCAGCAGTTTACTTCTCCGAGGGACTAGCGGTAGGACCCAGTACTTC	CASSLLLRGTSGRTQYF	TRBV6-5	-	TRBD2	TRBJ2-5
TGTGCCAGCAGCTCTCGCGGGAGGGCGGATACGCAGTATTTT	CASSSRGRADTQYF	TRBV7-2	many	TRBD2	TRBJ2-3
TGCAGTGCTGCAGGGGTTCGGGAGACCCAGTACTTC	CSAAGVRETQYF	TRBV20-1	many	-	TRBJ2-5
TGTGCCAGCAGCGTAGGCGGGAGGGGAGCCGAGCTTGAGCAGTTCTTC	CASSVGGRGAELEQFF	TRBV9	many	TRBD2	TRBJ2-1
TGTGCCAGCAGTCCCGGGACAGGGGGAAGGAACGAGCAGTACTTC	CASSPGTGGRNEQYF	TRBV27	many	TRBD1	TRBJ2-7
TGTGCCACCAGTGATGGGACGGGGAACACTGAAGCTTTCTTT	CATSDGTGNTEAFF	TRBV24-1	many	-	TRBJ1-1
TGCAGCGTTGAAAGCGGGGCCTCCTACGAGCAGTACTTC	CSVESGASYEQYF	TRBV29-1	many	TRBD2	TRBJ2-7
TGTGCCAGCAGTGTGCGGACAGGGGGCGCGGTATCCAATCAGCCCCAGCATTTT	CASSVRTGGAVSNQPQHF	TRBV12-3/TRBV12-4	many	TRBD1	TRBJ1-5
TGCGCCAGCAGCTTAGGCGACAGGGGTCAGCCCCAGCATTTT	CASSLGDRGQPQHF	TRBV5-1	many	TRBD1	TRBJ1-5
TGCGCCAGCAGCCAAGATTGGAGCGGGGGAGACAATGAGCAGTTCTTC	CASSQDWSGGDNEQFF	TRBV4-3	many	TRBD2	TRBJ2-1
TGTGCCAGCAGTTACGACCGGACCGGAGGGTATAATTCACCCCTCCACTTT	CASSYDRTGGYNSPLHF	TRBV6-5	-	-	TRBJ1-6
TGCGCCAGCAGCCAAGCGCCGGCCGCGAGCTCCTACAATGAGCAGTTCTTC	CASSQAPAASSYNEQFF	TRBV4-1	-	-	TRBJ2-1
TGTGCCACCAGTGACCCGGGACTAGAGCGCGGGAATGAGCAGTTCTTC	CATSDPGLERGNEQFF	TRBV24-1	-	TRBD2	TRBJ2-1
TGTGCCAGCAGTGGCAGGACTAGCGGGAGACCAACATACAATGAGCAGTTCTTC	CASSGRTSGRPTYNEQFF	TRBV6-1	many	TRBD2	TRBJ2-1
TGCAGTGCTTATCACCCGGGACAGGGGAGATTAGATACGCAGTATTTT	CSAYHPGQGRLDTQYF	TRBV20-1	many	TRBD1	TRBJ2-3
TGTGCCAGCAGCCCGGGACTAGCGGGCCGGAGCTCCTACAATGAGCAGTTCTTC	CASSPGLAGRSSYNEQFF	TRBV7-9	-	TRBD2	TRBJ2-1
TGTGCCAGCAGCCAAGATCGGTCGCGTGGCGAGACCCAGTACTTC	CASSQDRSRGETQYF	TRBV3-1	many	-	TRBJ2-5
TGTGCCAGCAGTACCTACGGCGGGGGGCGGAGGGGCAGGCTGGACGAGCAGTACTTC	CASSTYGGGRRGRLDEQYF	TRBV28	many	TRBD2	TRBJ2-7
TGTGCCAGCAGTTTGTTGCCTCCCCTGGGGAGGACCTATAATTCACCCCTCCACTTT	CASSLLPPLGRTYNSPLHF	TRBV27	few	-	TRBJ1-6
TGTGCCAGCAGCGTACGACAGGCCGTACTGGATGGAGCTTTCTTT	CASSVRQAVLDGAFF	TRBV13	many	-	TRBJ1-1
TGTGCCTGCAGCCGAGGGACTAGAAAAGCCACCGGGGAGCTGTTTTTT	CACSRGTRKATGELFF	TRBV3-1	-	TRBD2	TRBJ2-2